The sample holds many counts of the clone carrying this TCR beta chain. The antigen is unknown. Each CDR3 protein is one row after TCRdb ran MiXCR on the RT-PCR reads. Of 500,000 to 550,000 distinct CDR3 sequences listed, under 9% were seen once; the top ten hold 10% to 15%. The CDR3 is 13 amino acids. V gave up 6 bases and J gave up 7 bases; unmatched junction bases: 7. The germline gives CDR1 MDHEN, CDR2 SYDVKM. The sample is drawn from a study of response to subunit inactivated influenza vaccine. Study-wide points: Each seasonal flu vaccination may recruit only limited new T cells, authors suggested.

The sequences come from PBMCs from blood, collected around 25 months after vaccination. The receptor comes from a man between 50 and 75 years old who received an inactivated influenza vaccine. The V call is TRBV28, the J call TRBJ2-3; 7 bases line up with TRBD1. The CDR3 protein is CASSNNRGYTQYF. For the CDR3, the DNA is TGTGCCAGCAGCAATAACAGGGGTTATACGCAGTATTTT.